Each of the 2 T cell receptor beta chains below was sequenced from the same sample in a study of T-cell memory formation after mild COVID-19. TCRdb recomputed calls from the 5' RACE reads with MiXCR, one row per CDR3 protein. The sample has more than 150,000 distinct CDR3 sequences; about 20% are singletons. Sample: PBMCs or a T cell subset sorted from them (not recorded which). All receptors come from an adult woman who had mild COVID-19 (a few samples of this study predate the infection). Cell type and time point are not known.

This clonotype has more than one count but fewer than ten. This sequence joins TRBV9 and TRBJ2-1; D is undetermined. This CDR3 spans 11 amino acids. Trimming left V 4 bases short and J 5 bases short, with 4 bases between. Germline CDR1 and CDR2: SGDLS and YYNGEE. CDR3: CASSPNNEQFF. The CDR3 DNA is TGTGCCAGCAGCCCTAACAATGAGCAGTTCTTC.

The chain uses TRBV12-3 or TRBV12-4 and TRBJ2-7; D is undetermined. Trimming took 6 bases from V and 0 from J, leaving 9 bases between them. The CDR3 runs to 13 residues. The CDR3 DNA reads as TGTGCCAGCAGCTCCCGAAACTCCTACGAGCAGTACTTC. Protein product: CASSSRNSYEQYF.